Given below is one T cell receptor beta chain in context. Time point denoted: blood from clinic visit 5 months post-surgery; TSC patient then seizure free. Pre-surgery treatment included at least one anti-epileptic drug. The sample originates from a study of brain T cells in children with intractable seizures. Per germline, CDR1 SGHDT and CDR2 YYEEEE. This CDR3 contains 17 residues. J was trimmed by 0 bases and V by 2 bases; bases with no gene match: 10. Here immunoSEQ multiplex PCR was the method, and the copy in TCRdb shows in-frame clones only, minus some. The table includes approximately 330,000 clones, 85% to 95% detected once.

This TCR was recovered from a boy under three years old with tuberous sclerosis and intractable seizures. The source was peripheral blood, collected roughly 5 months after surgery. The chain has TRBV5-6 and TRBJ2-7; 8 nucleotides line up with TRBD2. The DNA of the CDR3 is TGTGCCAGCAGCTTTACCCCTTGGGGGACTAGCTCCTACGAGCAGTACTTC. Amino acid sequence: CASSFTPWGTSSYEQYF.